This is a list of T cell receptor beta chains from one sample in a study of shared clonotypes between healthy human individuals. The repertoire was sequenced with immunoSEQ multiplex PCR; TCRdb's copy has only in-frame clones and lacks some. The sample contains about 480,000 clones, 60% to 80% of which appear only once. Sequences were obtained from PBMCs. The receptors come from a woman aged 40 to 49 in good health. Some clones in this sample may be carry-over from other donors' samples. Each CDR3 is given with its conserved first and last residue. Fields, in order: V gene, CDR3 length, J gene, D gene, clone size, CDR3 protein, CDR3 DNA. D genes are given only for firm matches. Size tells how often a clone was seen (once, few, many) or the class of an expanded clone, and some rows leave it out.

TRBV7-2	15	TRBJ2-5	TRBD2	NA	CASSLAGGPGETQYF	TGTGCCAGCAGCTTAGCGGGAGGGCCGGGGGAGACCCAGTACTTC
TRBV10-3	14	TRBJ2-7	NA	NA	CAISATGSGNEQYF	TGTGCCATCAGCGCCACAGGATCCGGCAACGAGCAGTACTTC
TRBV7-9	13	TRBJ2-7	NA	NA	CASTSLDSYEQYF	TGTGCCAGCACCTCTCTGGACAGCTACGAGCAGTACTTC
TRBV4-1	15	TRBJ1-4	NA	NA	CASSQIQGIGEKLFF	TGCGCCAGCAGCCAAATTCAGGGTATCGGTGAAAAACTGTTTTTT
TRBV7-3	16	TRBJ2-2	NA	NA	CASSKRASTNTGELFF	TGTGCCAGCAGCAAAAGGGCTAGCACGAACACCGGGGAGCTGTTTTTT
TRBV28	16	TRBJ2-2	TRBD1	NA	CASIPAGTGAGGELFF	TGTGCCAGCATCCCAGCGGGGACAGGGGCGGGCGGGGAGCTGTTTTTT
TRBV2	12	TRBJ1-1	NA	NA	CASSLLNTEAFF	TGTGCCAGCAGCCTTCTGAACACTGAAGCTTTCTTT
TRBV5-1	13	TRBJ1-1	NA	NA	CASSLRGNTEAFF	TGCGCCAGCAGCTTGCGAGGGAACACTGAAGCTTTCTTT
TRBV19	15	TRBJ2-2	TRBD2	NA	CASSITSGSLGELFF	TGTGCCAGTAGTATAACTAGCGGGAGTCTCGGGGAGCTGTTTTTT
TRBV7-2	12	TRBJ2-5	NA	NA	CASSDGWETQYF	TGTGCCAGCAGCGACGGGTGGGAGACCCAGTACTTC
TRBV4-1	16	TRBJ1-3	NA	NA	CASSQDVRKAGNTIYF	TGCGCCAGCAGCCAAGATGTCAGGAAGGCTGGAAACACCATATATTTT
TRBV10-3	13	TRBJ1-1	NA	few	CANWARANTEAFF	TGTGCCAACTGGGCCCGGGCGAACACTGAAGCTTTCTTT
TRBV9	11	TRBJ2-1	NA	NA	CASSGHNEQFF	TGTGCCAGCAGCGGACACAATGAGCAGTTCTTC
TRBV11-1	12	TRBJ1-1	NA	NA	CASSPVNPEAFF	TGTGCCAGCAGCCCCGTAAACCCTGAAGCTTTCTTT
TRBV27	12	TRBJ2-5	NA	NA	CASSSGRETQYF	TGTGCCAGCAGTTCCGGTCGGGAGACCCAGTACTTC
TRBV28	12	TRBJ1-2	NA	NA	CASRTQGIVYTF	TGTGCCAGCAGAACACAGGGAATAGTCTACACCTTC
TRBV18	13	TRBJ1-1	NA	once	CASSPPTNTEAFF	TGTGCCAGCTCACCACCGACGAACACTGAAGCTTTCTTT
TRBV2	12	TRBJ2-2	NA	NA	CASSEGAGELFF	TGTGCCAGCAGTGAAGGGGCCGGGGAGCTGTTTTTC
TRBV5-1	16	TRBJ1-1	NA	NA	CASSPEPEGMNTEAFF	TGCGCCAGCAGCCCCGAACCGGAGGGAATGAACACTGAAGCTTTCTTT
TRBV2	15	TRBJ2-7	TRBD1	NA	CASTRPYRGDYEQYF	TGTGCCAGCACCCGCCCATACAGGGGAGACTACGAGCAGTACTTC
TRBV6-6	12	TRBJ1-2	NA	NA	CASSYEDYGYTF	TGTGCCAGCAGTTACGAGGACTATGGCTACACCTTC
TRBV7-2	15	TRBJ1-1	NA	NA	CASSLFRGSDTEAFF	TGTGCCAGCAGCTTATTTCGAGGATCGGACACTGAAGCTTTCTTT
TRBV4-2	16	TRBJ1-2	NA	many	CASSRNSGASHYGYTF	TGTGCCAGCAGCCGGAATTCTGGGGCATCCCATTATGGCTACACCTTC
TRBV4-3	16	TRBJ2-2	TRBD2	NA	CASSPLAGGNTGELFF	TGCGCCAGCAGCCCATTAGCGGGAGGGAACACCGGGGAGCTGTTTTTT
TRBV6-6	16	TRBJ2-3	TRBD2	NA	CASIGGLAGEGYTQYF	TGTGCCAGCATCGGGGGGCTAGCGGGAGAGGGATATACGCAGTATTTT
TRBV2	12	TRBJ1-5	NA	NA	CASSGNNQPQHF	TGTGCCAGCAGTGGAAACAATCAGCCCCAGCATTTT
TRBV7-9	12	TRBJ1-2	TRBD1	few	CASSYAGGGYTF	TGTGCCAGCAGCTACGCAGGGGGTGGCTACACCTTC
TRBV6-1	13	TRBJ2-7	NA	many	CASSDYSSYEQYF	TGTGCCAGCAGTGACTACAGCTCCTACGAGCAGTACTTC
TRBV5-4	13	TRBJ1-5	NA	NA	CASSLQGDQPQHF	TGTGCCAGCAGCCTGCAGGGAGATCAGCCCCAGCATTTT